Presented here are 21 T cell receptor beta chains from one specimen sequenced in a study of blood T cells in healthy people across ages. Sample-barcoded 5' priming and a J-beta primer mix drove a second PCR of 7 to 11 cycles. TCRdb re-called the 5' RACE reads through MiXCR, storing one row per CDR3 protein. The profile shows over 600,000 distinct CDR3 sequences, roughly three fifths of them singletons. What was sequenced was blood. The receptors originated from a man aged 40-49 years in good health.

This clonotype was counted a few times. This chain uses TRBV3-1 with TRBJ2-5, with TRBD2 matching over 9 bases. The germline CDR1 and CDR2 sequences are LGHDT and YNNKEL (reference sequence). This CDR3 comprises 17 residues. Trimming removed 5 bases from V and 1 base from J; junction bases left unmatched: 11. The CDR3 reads CASSKFITTSGQETQYF. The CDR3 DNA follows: TGTGCCAGCAGCAAATTTATCACGACTAGCGGCCAAGAGACCCAGTACTTC.

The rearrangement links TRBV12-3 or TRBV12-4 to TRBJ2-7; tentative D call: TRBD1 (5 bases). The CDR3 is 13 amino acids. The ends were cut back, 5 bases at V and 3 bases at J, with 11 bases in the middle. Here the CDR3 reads CASSHDRDYEQYF. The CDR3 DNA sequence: TGTGCCAGCAGTCATGACAGAGACTACGAGCAGTACTTC.

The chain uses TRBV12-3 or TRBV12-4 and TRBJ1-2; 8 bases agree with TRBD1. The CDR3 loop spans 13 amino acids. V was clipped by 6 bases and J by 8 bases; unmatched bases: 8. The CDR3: CASSPAGGWGYTF. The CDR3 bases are TGTGCCAGCAGCCCAGCAGGGGGCTGGGGCTACACCTTC.

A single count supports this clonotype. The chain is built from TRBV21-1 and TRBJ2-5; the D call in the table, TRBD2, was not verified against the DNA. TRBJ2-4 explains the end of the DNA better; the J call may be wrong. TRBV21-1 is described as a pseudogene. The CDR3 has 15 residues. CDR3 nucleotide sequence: TGTGCCAGCAGCGAACTCACTAGCGGGGAATGCATTCAGTACTTC. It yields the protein CASSELTSGECIQYF.

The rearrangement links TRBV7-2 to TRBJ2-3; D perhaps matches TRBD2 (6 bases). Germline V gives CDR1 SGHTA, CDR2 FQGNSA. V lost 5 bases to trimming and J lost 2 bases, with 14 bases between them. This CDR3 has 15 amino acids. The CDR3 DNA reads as TGTGCCAGCAGCCAAAGTGCGGGGTACACAGATACGCAGTATTTT. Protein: CASSQSAGYTDTQYF.

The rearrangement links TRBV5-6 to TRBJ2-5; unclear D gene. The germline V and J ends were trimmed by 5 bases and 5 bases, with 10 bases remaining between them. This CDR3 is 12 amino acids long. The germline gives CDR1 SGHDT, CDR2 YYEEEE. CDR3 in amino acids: CASSGFAETQYF. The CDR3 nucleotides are TGTGCCAGCAGTGGCTTCGCGGAGACCCAGTACTTC.

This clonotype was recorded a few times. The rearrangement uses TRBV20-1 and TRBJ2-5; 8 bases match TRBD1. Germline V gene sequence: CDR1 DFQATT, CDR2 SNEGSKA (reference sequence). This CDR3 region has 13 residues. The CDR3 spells CSTNRGMRETQYF. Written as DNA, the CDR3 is TGCAGCACAAACAGGGGGATGAGAGAGACCCAGTACTTC.

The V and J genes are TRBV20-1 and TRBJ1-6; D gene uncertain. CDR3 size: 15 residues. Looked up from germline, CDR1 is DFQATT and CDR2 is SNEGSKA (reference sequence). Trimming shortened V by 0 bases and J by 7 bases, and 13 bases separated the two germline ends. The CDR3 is CSARDHKGQNSPLHF. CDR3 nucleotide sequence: TGCAGTGCTAGAGATCATAAAGGCCAGAATTCACCCCTCCACTTT.

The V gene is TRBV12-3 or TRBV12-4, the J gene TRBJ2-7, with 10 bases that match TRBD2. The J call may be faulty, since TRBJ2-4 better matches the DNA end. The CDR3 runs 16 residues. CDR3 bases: TGTGCCAGCAGTTCAGAAGCGGGGGGGCCCAAAAACATTCAGTACTTC. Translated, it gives CASSSEAGGPKNIQYF.

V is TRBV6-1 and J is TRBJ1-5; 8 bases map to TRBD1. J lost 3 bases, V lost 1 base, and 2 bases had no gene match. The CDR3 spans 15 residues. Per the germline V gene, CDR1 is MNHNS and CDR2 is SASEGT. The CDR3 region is CASSEGTGNNQPQHF. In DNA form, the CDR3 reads TGTGCCAGCAGTGAAGGGACAGGGAACAATCAGCCCCAGCATTTT.

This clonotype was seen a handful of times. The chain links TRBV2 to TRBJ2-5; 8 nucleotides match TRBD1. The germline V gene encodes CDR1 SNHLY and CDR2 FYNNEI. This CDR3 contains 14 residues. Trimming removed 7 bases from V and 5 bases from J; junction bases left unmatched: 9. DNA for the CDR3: TGTGCCAGCACTGTCGCAGGGGGCTGGGAGACCCAGTACTTC. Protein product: CASTVAGGWETQYF.

CDR3 bases: TGTGCCAGCCAGGGCTCAAACCAAGAGACCCAGTACTTC. Translation: CASQGSNQETQYF. The V gene is TRBV6-2 or TRBV6-3, the J gene TRBJ2-5; weak D call: TRBD1 (5 bases). Per the germline V gene, CDR1 is MNHEY and CDR2 is SVGEGT. The CDR3 length is 13 residues. V lost 8 bases, J lost 0 bases, and 10 bases lay in between.

CDR3 loop: CASSLGGGSGDTQYF. The CDR3 region has the DNA TGCGCCAGCAGCTTGGGAGGCGGGAGCGGTGATACGCAGTATTTT. The chain combines TRBV5-1 with TRBJ2-3, with TRBD2 matching over 7 bases. V lost 0 bases, J lost 6 bases, and 7 bases stayed unmatched. Germline V gene data show CDR1 as SGHRS and CDR2 as YFSETQ. CDR3 length: 15 amino acids.

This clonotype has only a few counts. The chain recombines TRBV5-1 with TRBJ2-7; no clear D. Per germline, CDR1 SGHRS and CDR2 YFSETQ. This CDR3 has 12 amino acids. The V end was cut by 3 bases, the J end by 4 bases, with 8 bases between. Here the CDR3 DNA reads TGCGCCAGCAGCTGGGGTCTGTACGAGCAGTACTTC. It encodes CASSWGLYEQYF.

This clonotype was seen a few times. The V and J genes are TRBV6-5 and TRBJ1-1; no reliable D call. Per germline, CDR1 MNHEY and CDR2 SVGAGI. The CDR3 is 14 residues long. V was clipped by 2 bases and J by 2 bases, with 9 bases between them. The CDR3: CASSYAGLNTEAFF. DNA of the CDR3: TGTGCCAGCAGTTACGCCGGGCTTAACACTGAAGCTTTCTTT.

The DNA for the CDR3 is TGCGCCAGCAGCTCAGACCAGGGGTGGACTGAAGCTTTCTTT. Protein: CASSSDQGWTEAFF. The gene calls are TRBV5-1 and TRBJ1-1; possible D gene TRBD1, 6 bases. The CDR3 has 14 amino acids. The V end lost 3 bases, the J end lost 5 bases, and 14 bases lay between the germline ends. Germline V gene data show CDR1 as SGHRS and CDR2 as YFSETQ. Variable domain in full (rest from reference TRBV5-1 and TRBJ1-1): KAGVTQTPRYLIKTRGQQVTLSCSPISGHRSVSWYQQTPGQGLQFLFEYFSETQRNKGNFPGRFSGRQFSNSRSEMNVSTLELGDSALYLCASSSDQGWTEAFFGQGTRLTVV.

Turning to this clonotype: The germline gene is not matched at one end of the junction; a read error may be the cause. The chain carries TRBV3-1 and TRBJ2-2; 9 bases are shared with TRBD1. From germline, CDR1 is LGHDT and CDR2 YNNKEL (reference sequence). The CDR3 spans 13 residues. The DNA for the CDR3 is TGCGCCAGCAGACAGGGGGGCACCGGGGAGCTGTTTTTT. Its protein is CASRQGGTGELFF.

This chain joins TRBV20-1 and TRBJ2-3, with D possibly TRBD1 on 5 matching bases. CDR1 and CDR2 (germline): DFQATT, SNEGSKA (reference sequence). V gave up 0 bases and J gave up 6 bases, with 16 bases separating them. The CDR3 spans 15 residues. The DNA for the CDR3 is TGCAGTGCTAGAGATAACCGAAATGGGGCGGATACGCAGTATTTT. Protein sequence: CSARDNRNGADTQYF.

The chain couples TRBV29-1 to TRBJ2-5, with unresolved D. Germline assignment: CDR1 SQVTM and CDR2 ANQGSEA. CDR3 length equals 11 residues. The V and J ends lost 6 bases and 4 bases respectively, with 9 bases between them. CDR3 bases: TGCAGCGTCCTAAATGGAGAGACCCAGTACTTC. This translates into CSVLNGETQYF. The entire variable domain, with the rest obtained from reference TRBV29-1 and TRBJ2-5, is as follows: SAVISQKPSRDICQRGTSLTIQCQVDSQVTMMFWYRQQPGQSLTLIATANQGSEATYESGFVIDKFPISRPNLTFSTLTVSNMSPEDSSIYLCSVLNGETQYFGPGTRLLVL.

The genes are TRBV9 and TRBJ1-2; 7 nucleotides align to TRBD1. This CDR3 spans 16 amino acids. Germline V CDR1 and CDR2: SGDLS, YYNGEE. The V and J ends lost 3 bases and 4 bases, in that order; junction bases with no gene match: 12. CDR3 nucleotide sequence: TGTGCCAGCAGCGCCCGTGACAGGGAAGGTATCTATGGCTACACCTTC. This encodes CASSARDREGIYGYTF.

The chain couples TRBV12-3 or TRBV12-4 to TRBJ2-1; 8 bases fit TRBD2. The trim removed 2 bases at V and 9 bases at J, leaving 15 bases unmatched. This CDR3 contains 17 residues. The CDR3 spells CASSLIGGGTPLGEQFF. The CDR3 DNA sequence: TGTGCCAGCAGTTTAATCGGGGGGGGGACTCCACTGGGTGAGCAGTTCTTC.